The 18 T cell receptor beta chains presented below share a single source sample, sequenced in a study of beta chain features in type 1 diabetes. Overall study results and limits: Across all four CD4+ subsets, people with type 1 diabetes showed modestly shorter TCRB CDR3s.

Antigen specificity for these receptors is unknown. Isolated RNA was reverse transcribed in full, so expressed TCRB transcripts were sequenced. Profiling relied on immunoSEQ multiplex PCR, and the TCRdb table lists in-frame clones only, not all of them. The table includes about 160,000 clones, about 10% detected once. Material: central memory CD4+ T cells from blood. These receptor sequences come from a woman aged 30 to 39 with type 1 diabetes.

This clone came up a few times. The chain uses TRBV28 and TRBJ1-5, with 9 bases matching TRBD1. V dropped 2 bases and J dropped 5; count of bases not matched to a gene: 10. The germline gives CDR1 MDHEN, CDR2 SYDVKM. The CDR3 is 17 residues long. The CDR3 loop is CASSLSGGTGSYQPQHF. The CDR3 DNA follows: TGTGCCAGCAGTTTAAGTGGGGGGACAGGGAGTTATCAGCCCCAGCATTTT.

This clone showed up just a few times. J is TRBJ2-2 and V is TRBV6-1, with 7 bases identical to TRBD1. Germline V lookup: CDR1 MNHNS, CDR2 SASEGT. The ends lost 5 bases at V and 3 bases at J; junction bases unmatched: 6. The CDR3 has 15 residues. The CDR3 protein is CASSSGTAHTGELFF. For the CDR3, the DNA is TGTGCCAGCAGTTCCGGGACAGCCCACACCGGGGAGCTGTTTTTT.

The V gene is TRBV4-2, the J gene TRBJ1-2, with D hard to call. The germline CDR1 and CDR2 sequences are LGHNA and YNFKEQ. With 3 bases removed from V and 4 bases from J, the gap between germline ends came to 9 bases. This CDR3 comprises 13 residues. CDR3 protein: CASSQASLYGYTF. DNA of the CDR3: TGTGCCAGCAGCCAGGCTAGCCTCTATGGCTACACCTTC.

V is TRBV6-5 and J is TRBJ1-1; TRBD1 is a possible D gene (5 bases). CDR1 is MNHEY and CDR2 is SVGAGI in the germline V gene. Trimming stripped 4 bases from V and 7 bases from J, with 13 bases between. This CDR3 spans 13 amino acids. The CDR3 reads CASSSHPDSEAFF. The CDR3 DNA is TGTGCCAGCAGTTCCCATCCTGACAGTGAAGCTTTCTTT.

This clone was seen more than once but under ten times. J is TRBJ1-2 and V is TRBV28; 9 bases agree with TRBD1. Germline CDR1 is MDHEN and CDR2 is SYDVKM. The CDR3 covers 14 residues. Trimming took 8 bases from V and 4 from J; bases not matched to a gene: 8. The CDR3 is CASGIQGAGYGYTF. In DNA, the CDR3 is TGTGCCAGCGGTATACAGGGGGCCGGCTATGGCTACACCTTC.

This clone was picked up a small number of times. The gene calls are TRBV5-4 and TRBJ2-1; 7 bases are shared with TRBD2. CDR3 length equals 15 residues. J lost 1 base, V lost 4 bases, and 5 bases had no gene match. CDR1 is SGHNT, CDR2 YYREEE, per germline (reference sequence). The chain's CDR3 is CASSTSGISYNEQFF. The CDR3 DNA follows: TGTGCCAGCAGCACAAGCGGGATATCCTACAATGAGCAGTTCTTC. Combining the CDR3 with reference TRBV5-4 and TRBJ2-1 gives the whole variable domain ETGVTQSPTHLIKTRGQQVTLRCSSQSGHNTVSWYQQALGQGPQFIFQYYREEENGRGNFPPRFSGLQFPNYSSELNVNALELDDSALYLCASSTSGISYNEQFFGPGTRLTVL.

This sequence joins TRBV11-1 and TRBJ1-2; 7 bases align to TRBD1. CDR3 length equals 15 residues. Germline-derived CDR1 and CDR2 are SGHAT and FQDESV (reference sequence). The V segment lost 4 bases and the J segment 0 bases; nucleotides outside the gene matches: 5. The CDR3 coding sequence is TGTGCCAGCAGCTCGGGGACAGATACTAACTATGGCTACACCTTC. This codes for CASSSGTDTNYGYTF.

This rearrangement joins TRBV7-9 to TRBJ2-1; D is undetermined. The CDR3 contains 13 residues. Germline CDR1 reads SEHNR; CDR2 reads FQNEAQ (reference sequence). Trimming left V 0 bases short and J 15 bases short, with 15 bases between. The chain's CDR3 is CASSLAQVPPTFF. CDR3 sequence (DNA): TGTGCCAGCAGCTTAGCGCAGGTCCCCCCAACGTTCTTC.

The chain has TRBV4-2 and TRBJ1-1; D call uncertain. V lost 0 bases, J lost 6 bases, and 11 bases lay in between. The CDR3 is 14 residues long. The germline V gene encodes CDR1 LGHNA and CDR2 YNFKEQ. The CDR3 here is CASSQDQPGAEAFF. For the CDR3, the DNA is TGTGCCAGCAGCCAAGATCAGCCAGGCGCTGAAGCTTTCTTT.

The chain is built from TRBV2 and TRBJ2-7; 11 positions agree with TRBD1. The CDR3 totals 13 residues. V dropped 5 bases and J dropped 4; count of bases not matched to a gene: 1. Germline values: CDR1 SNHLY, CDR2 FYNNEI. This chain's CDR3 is CASSRDRGYEQYF. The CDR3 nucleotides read TGTGCCAGCAGTCGGGACAGGGGGTACGAGCAGTACTTC.

The CDR3 spells CASSQGLAEPYNEQFF. CDR3 DNA sequence: TGTGCCAGCAGCCAGGGCCTAGCGGAACCCTACAATGAGCAGTTCTTC. The chain links TRBV14 to TRBJ2-1; 7 bases fit TRBD2. The trim removed 3 bases at V and 2 bases at J, leaving 7 bases unmatched. Looked up from germline, CDR1 is SGHDN and CDR2 is FVKESK. The CDR3 loop spans 16 amino acids. Full variable domain (missing parts from reference TRBV14 and TRBJ2-1): EAGVTQFPSHSVIEKGQTVTLRCDPISGHDNLYWYRRVMGKEIKFLLHFVKESKQDESGMPNNRFLAERTGGTYSTLKVQPAELEDSGVYFCASSQGLAEPYNEQFFGPGTRLTVL.

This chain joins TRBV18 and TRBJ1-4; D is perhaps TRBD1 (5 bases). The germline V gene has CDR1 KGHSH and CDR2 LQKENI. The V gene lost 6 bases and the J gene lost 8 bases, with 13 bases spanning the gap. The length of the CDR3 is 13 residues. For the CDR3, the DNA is TGTGCCAGCTCGGGCCAGGGTGAAGAAAAACTGTTTTTT. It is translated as CASSGQGEEKLFF.

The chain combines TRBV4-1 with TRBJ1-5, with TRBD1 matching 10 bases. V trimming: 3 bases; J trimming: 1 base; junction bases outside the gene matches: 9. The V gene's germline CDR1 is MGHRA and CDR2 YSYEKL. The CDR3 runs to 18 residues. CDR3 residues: CASSHPRQGASSNQPQHF. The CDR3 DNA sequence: TGCGCCAGCAGCCACCCGAGACAGGGGGCGAGCAGCAATCAGCCCCAGCATTTT.

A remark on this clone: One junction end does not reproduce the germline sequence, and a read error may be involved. The CDR3 DNA is TGTGCCAGCAGAGAAGGGCTGAACAATGAGCAGTTCTTC. It translates to CASREGLNNEQFF. This chain links TRBV6-1 with TRBJ2-1; D gene unclear. Looked up from germline, CDR1 is MNHNS and CDR2 is SASEGT. This CDR3 is 13 amino acids long.

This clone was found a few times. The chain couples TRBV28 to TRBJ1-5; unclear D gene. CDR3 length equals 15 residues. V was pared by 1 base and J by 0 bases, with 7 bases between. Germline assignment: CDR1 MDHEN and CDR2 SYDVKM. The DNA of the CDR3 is TGTGCCAGCAGTTTATCGGAGTATAGCAATCAGCCCCAGCATTTT. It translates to CASSLSEYSNQPQHF.

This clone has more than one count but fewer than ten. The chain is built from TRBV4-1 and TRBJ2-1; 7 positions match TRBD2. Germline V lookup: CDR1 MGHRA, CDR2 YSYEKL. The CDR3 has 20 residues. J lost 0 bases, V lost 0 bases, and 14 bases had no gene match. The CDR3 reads CASSQDTRLAGEISYNEQFF. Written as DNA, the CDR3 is TGCGCCAGCAGCCAAGATACCCGATTGGCGGGAGAGATCTCCTACAATGAGCAGTTCTTC.

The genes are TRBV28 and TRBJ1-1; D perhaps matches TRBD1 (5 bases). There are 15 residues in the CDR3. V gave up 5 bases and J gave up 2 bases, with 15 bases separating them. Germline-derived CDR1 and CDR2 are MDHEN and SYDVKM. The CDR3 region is CASSNGGGSNTEAFF. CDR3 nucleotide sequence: TGTGCCAGCAGTAACGGGGGGGGATCTAACACTGAAGCTTTCTTT.

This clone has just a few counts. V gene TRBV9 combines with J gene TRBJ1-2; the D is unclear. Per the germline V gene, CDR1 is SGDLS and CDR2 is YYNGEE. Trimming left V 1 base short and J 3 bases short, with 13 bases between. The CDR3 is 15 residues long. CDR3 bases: TGTGCCAGCAGCGTAAATGTTAGCCCCGACTATGGCTACACCTTC. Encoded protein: CASSVNVSPDYGYTF.